This T cell receptor (beta chain) was sequenced in a study of OX40 agonist ivuxolimab in advanced cancers. Overall study context: The dose-escalation cohort was around 83% male, with a mean age of about 56 years, ranging about 20 to 85. Treatment received earlier with anti-PD-1, anti-PD-L1 or anti-CTLA-4 agents was allowed, and around 40% had some. General study results and limits: Among the nonresponders, some also had low normalized T-cell clonal expansion. By week 6 at 0.1 to 3.0 mg/kg, blood CD4+ and CD8+ T cells had expanded clonally.

Using immunoSEQ multiplex PCR, the repertoire was profiled, and TCRdb retains in-frame clones only, with some absent. The repertoire consists of about 46,000 clones, with around 90% occurring once and the leading ten covering 14%. In regard to this clone: Its antigen remains unidentified.

The material sequenced was CD4+ or CD8+ T cells sorted from blood, taken in a trial of the OX40 agonist ivuxolimab. The sequence derives from an adult with an advanced solid tumor such as melanoma, head and neck, liver or kidney cancer.

For the CDR3, the DNA is TGCGCCAGCAGTGAGAGCACAGGGAGCTCCTACGAGCAGTACTTC. Its protein is CASSESTGSSYEQYF. V usage is TRBV10-1 and J usage is TRBJ2-7; a weak D match, TRBD1 (6 bases). V lost 2 bases and J lost 0, with 11 bases in between. This CDR3 region has 15 residues. Germline CDR1 reads WNHNN; CDR2 reads SYGVQD (reference sequence).